This T cell receptor beta chain was sequenced in a study of T cell responses to AZD1222 COVID-19 vaccine. This clone showed up just once. Its specificity is not known. Study observations and caveats: The study found vaccine-associated CD4 TCRs spanning spike, dominant at 160-218 and 743-854. At study baseline, merely about 6 AZD1222 recipients were seropositive.

Only in-frame clones appear in the TCRdb table, and some are missing; sequencing was by immunoSEQ multiplex PCR. Found here are 150,000 or so clones, 70% to 90% of them singletons; the top ten hold 1.6%. Germline CDR1 is MNHEY and CDR2 is SVGAGI. This CDR3 is built from 15 residues. V shed 7 bases and J 6 bases; nucleotides not matched to a gene: 11. The TCR sequence derives from an adult in good health. Sequencing used peripheral blood, obtained on day 0 of AZD1222 vaccination. This chain connects TRBV6-5 to TRBJ1-3, with TRBD1 matching 8 bases. The CDR3 sequence: CASKAELQGANTIYF. As DNA, the CDR3 is TGTGCCAGCAAGGCCGAACTTCAGGGGGCAAACACCATATATTTT.